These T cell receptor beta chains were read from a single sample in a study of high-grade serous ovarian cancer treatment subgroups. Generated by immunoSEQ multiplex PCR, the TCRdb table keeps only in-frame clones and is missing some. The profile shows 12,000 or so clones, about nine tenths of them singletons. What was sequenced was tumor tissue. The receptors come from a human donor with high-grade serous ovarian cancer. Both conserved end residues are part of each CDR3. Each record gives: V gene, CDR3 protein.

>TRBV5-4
CASSLLVRGTDTQYF
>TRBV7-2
CASSLSWRGGSYEQYF
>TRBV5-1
CASSRGDYTNTGELFF
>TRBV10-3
CAISASTGQFSGNTIYF
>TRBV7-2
CASSPKGNQPQHF
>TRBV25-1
CASSETNPGELFF
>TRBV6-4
CASSASSGGANEQFF
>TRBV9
CASSVTSGGSGEQYF
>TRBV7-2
CASSLKAGLTDTQYF
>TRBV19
CASNARGKLTEAFF
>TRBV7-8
CASSPPAGVEQYF
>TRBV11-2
CASSRLAGGLGPGELFF
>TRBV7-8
CASSLDPQAYNEQFF
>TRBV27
CASRRMTGYERDTQYF
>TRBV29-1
CSVVLQNNQPQHF
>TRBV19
CASSSEGLRGYTF
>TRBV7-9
CASSASTGTGNQPQHF
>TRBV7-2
CASKMTPSYTTEAFF
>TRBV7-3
CASSSGGYNEQFF
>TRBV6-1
CASSEARHTEAFF
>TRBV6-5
CASSSQMTGANTEAFF
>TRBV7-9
CASSFVLAGTSDTQYF
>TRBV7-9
CASSIHGGEETQYF
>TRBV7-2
CASSPTPSAAAGANVLTF
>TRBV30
CAWSGKDSRNEKLFF
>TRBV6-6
CASSSPSGKSTDTQYF
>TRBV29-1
CSVEWVVTGELFF
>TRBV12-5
CASGLLGRYNSPLHF
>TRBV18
CASRDSYGYTF
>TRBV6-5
CASGTAKPRELFF
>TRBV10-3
CAITPGAGGHLSREQYF
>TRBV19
CASSDAGTGDEKLFF
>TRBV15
CATSKAEGNYGYTF
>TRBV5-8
CASSLPTGTNSYEQYF
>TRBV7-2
CASSQGQNTEAFF
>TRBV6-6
CASSPNRGYNGYTF
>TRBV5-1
CASSFQGTNEQFF
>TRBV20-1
CSASGATEAFF
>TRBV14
CASSQGQFMNTEAFF
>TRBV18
CASSPTNEKLFF
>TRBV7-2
CASSPWTGGGYGYTF
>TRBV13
CASSLEGGDTIYF
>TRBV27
CASSFTGADTQYF
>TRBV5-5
CASSLGHPSNEKLFF
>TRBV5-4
CASTPRGGRNTQYF
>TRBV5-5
CASSLVAAAEAFF
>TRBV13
CASRWRGHHNYNEQFF
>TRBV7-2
CASSFGQSLTEAFF